The following is a T cell receptor beta chain sequence with its context. The data originate from a study of shared clonotypes between healthy human individuals. Germline-derived CDR1 and CDR2 are SGHKS and YYEKEE (reference sequence). CDR3 length: 14 amino acids. Germline trimming cut 1 base from V and 4 bases from J; bases unmatched to any gene: 2. Here immunoSEQ multiplex PCR was the method, and the copy in TCRdb shows in-frame clones only, minus some. Of about 2.4 million clones in the sample, under 95% were seen once. The chain has TRBV5-5 and TRBJ1-2; TRBD1 aligns across 9 bases. Sequenced sample: naive CD4+ T cells from PBMCs. Documented subset: CD45RA+ positively selected. The sequence was obtained from a man aged 18 to 29 in good health. Some clones in this sample may be carry-over from other donors' samples. The CDR3 spells CASSLTGGPYGYTF. CDR3 nucleotide sequence: TGTGCCAGCAGCTTGACAGGGGGCCCCTATGGCTACACCTTC.